Listed below are T cell receptor beta chains from one sample, sequenced in a study of a mutant IDH1 vaccine in newly diagnosed glioma. Their cognate antigens are unknown. Method: immunoSEQ multiplex PCR; TCRdb's copy keeps in-frame clones and lacks some. Of approximately 50,000 clones in the sample, 85% to 90% were seen once. The sequencing here drew on PBMCs, taken from a glioma patient whose treatment included an IDH1 peptide vaccine. These receptor sequences come from a man aged 35 to 55 with glioma. CDR3s leave out the opening cysteine and the closing phenylalanine or tryptophan. D genes are given only for firm matches.

j_call v_call d_call cdr3_length cdr3_aa
TRBJ2-7 TRBV29-1 - 11 SVVMAGYYEQY
TRBJ2-7 TRBV29-1 - 11 SVRLAGTYEQY
TRBJ2-7 TRBV20-1 - 9 SANNAYEQY
TRBJ1-1 TRBV7-9 - 11 ASSPRGGVGAF
TRBJ2-4 TRBV6-4 TRBD2 15 ATQSGRVPLAKNIQY
TRBJ1-1 TRBV7-6 - 12 ASSLVGVDTEAF
TRBJ2-7 TRBV6-1 - 9 ASTLHYEQY
TRBJ2-2 TRBV7-9 - 12 ASSQIQNTGELF
TRBJ2-5 TRBV2 - 8 ASSEETQY
TRBJ2-7 TRBV9 TRBD2 11 ASSGGRVGEQY
TRBJ2-1 TRBV5-6 TRBD2 15 ASSLLSGTSGYNEQF
TRBJ1-1 TRBV5-1 TRBD1 9 ASKGAAIAF
TRBJ2-7 TRBV18 - 11 ASSPGEAYEQY
TRBJ1-5 TRBV29-1 - 11 SVEEGGNQPQH
TRBJ2-1 TRBV2 - 11 ASSPTVYNEQF
TRBJ2-3 TRBV19 TRBD1 13 ASISGQGTADTQY
TRBJ2-1 TRBV5-1 - 13 ASHQRLDSYNEQF
TRBJ1-1 TRBV7-8 TRBD1 11 ASTHDRATEAF
TRBJ2-5 TRBV11-2 TRBD2 12 ASSSTSAKGTQY
TRBJ2-7 TRBV11-2 - 13 ASSLGTAGPLGQY
TRBJ1-1 TRBV9 - 12 ASSAAGGGTEAF
TRBJ2-5 TRBV9 TRBD1 13 ASSSRDRVIETQY
TRBJ2-3 TRBV27 TRBD2 16 ASSFPLTSGGTTDTQY
TRBJ1-1 TRBV19 - 9 ASSIGTEAF
TRBJ1-5 TRBV19 TRBD1 12 ASSTRGHRQPQH
TRBJ2-1 TRBV9 - 12 ASSGGSPTGEQF
TRBJ1-2 TRBV5-8 - 12 ASSLVGRVRGYT
TRBJ1-4 TRBV7-2 - 14 ASSPHRSGANEKLF
TRBJ2-7 TRBV10-2 - 11 ASTLTGPYEQY
TRBJ2-1 TRBV5-5 TRBD2 14 ASSLAAGRANNEQF
TRBJ1-1 TRBV6-4 - 10 ASSDPRLGAF
TRBJ2-7 TRBV4-3 TRBD1 15 ASSQEFWGQGNYEQY